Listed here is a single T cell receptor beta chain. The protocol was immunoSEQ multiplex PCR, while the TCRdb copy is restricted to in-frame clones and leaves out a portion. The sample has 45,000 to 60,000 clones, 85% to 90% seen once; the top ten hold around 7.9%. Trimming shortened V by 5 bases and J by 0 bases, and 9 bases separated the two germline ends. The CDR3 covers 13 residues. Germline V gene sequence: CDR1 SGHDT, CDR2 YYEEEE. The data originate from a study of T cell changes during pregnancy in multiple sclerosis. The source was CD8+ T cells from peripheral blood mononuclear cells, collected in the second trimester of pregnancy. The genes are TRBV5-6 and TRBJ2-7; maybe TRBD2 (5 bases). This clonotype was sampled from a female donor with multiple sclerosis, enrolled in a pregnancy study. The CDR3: CASRKDSSYEQYF. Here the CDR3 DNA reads TGTGCCAGCAGAAAGGACTCCTCCTACGAGCAGTACTTC.